The T cell receptor beta chain under discussion was sequenced for a study of T cell responses to AZD1222 COVID-19 vaccine (dated by TCRdb to the early 2020s). Some background on the complete study: AZD1222 recipients with second doses at about 4 weeks or about 12 weeks were pooled, because spike-specific TCR depth and breadth did not differ between schedules. A total of approximately 240 trial participants underwent TCR sequencing, of whom 207 had received two doses of AZD1222 and some 25 had received two doses of the MenACWY control vaccine. Trial participants were enrolled by age into 18-55, 56-69 and 70-plus year subgroups, with roughly 150, 30 and 60 TCR-sequenced participants respectively.

Measured from the cysteine to the phenylalanine, the CDR3 is 15 residues long. Of all the DNA, just the CDR3 is kept, 45 bases in frame from base 1. Cut back by 6 bases and 8 bases, the V and J ends lie 22 bases apart. For CDR1 and CDR2, the germline V gene lists SGHNT and YENEEA. What the study reported, not specific to this receptor: Reportedly, almost half of the unique spike-specific TCRs recognized epitopes lying outside the regions that are mutated in the B.1.351 and B.1.1.7 variants. Participants were mostly white British and included more females than males, and it was suggested by the authors that clonal diversity may have been underestimated. A significant rise in spike-specific TCR breadth and depth was observed after two AZD1222 doses relative to day 0 and relative to MenACWY recipients. The 56-69-year group was small, and its depth increase did not reach significance, likely because of low power. CD4 TCRs associated with the vaccine covered the entire spike protein, and the dominant responses were in regions 160-218 and 743-854. Conclusions about previously exposed vaccinees were limited because only a handful of AZD1222 recipients were SARS-CoV-2 seropositive at baseline. Because no samples from the day 14 peak response were available, repertoires could be characterized only after the peak T cell response.

The label giving this sample's time point can be read as: baseline before first vaccination. The vaccinee samples were drawn from two UK trials, COV001 and COV002, one of which was a single-blind randomized controlled phase 2/3 trial testing AZD1222 (ChAdOx1 nCoV-19) in healthy adults. For TCRbeta chain sequencing, PBMC samples from trial participants were taken at day 0 and at day 28 after the second dose. Of note for this clone: This receptor's antigen is unknown. Base qualities are not recorded, but no much larger clone differs from it by a single base.

The CDR3 regions of human TCRbeta chains were analyzed by immunosequencing. The published analysis was carried out like this. TCRs in the repertoires were compared against a reference library of SARS-CoV-2-specific TCRs that had been generated with the MIRA antigen-specificity platform. Breadth meant the fraction of unique TCRs that were SARS-CoV-2-associated, whereas depth meant the fraction of total T cells that were SARS-CoV-2-associated. Using the MIRA data, each spike-specific TCR was assigned both to the spike region to which the TCR was reactive and to a CD4 or CD8 class. Log10-transformed breadth and depth values were compared by one-way ANOVA with Sidak's multiple comparisons tests. TCRdb holds this immuneACCESS table with in-frame rearrangements only. Some clones are missing; in checked studies, unresolved V genes explain under half, and the rest has no known cause. V, J and clone size are taken as reported in that table, and D and trimming were inferred from the DNA itself. This sample holds 100,000 to 150,000 clones; more than 80% were observed only once. Around 1.5% of the sample lies in the top ten.

The source was peripheral blood, collected on day 0 of AZD1222 vaccination. This TCR was sampled from an adult in good health. The chain is encoded by TRBV11-3 joined to TRBJ1-1; the D gene is possibly TRBD1, with 5 bases matching. The sequence in DNA is TGTGCCAGCAGTCTAAGACCGGGGCCGAAAGGGGAAGCTTTCTTT. Its translation is CASSLRPGPKGEAFF. Here the CDR3 is joined to the reference TRBV11-3 and TRBJ1-1 genes, and the full variable domain is: EAGVVQSPRYKIIEKKQPVAFWCNPISGHNTLYWYLQNLGQGPELLIRYENEEAVDDSQLPKDRFSAERLKGVDSTLKIQPAELGDSAVYLCASSLRPGPKGEAFFGQGTRLTVV.